The 22 T cell receptor beta chains below were found in one sample sequenced in a study of OX40 agonist ivuxolimab in advanced cancers. Sequenced by immunoSEQ multiplex PCR; TCRdb stores in-frame clones only, minus some. In the table there are 20,000 or so clones, roughly 87% of which are singletons. The sequencing here drew on CD4+ or CD8+ T cells sorted from blood, taken in a trial of the OX40 agonist ivuxolimab. The receptors originated from an adult with an advanced solid tumor such as melanoma, head and neck, liver or kidney cancer.

This rearrangement joins TRBV7-8 to TRBJ2-7; D not certain. V was shortened by 5 bases and J by 1 base, with 9 bases between the two germline ends. The germline V gene encodes CDR1 SGHVS and CDR2 FQNEAQ. There are 13 residues in the CDR3. The DNA for the CDR3 is TGTGCCAGCAGCCTCTTTCTGTCCTACGAGCAGTACTTC. This gives the protein CASSLFLSYEQYF.

The chain carries TRBV27 and TRBJ2-7; D ambiguous. CDR3 length: 13 residues. V was shortened by 0 bases and J by 1 base, with 4 bases between the two germline ends. The germline V gene has CDR1 MNHEY and CDR2 SMNVEV (reference sequence). Here the CDR3 reads CASSLSGSYEQYF. The CDR3 DNA sequence: TGTGCCAGCAGTTTATCCGGATCCTACGAGCAGTACTTC.

The chain couples TRBV7-8 to TRBJ2-4; perhaps D is TRBD1 or TRBD2 (6 bases each). This CDR3 is 14 amino acids long. Germline V gene sequence: CDR1 SGHVS, CDR2 FQNEAQ. V shed 2 bases and J shed 5 bases, with 10 bases lying between them. CDR3 in amino acids: CASSLRGRENIQYF. CDR3 DNA sequence: TGTGCCAGCAGCTTACGGGGGCGCGAAAACATTCAGTACTTC.

The chain joins TRBV11-2 to TRBJ2-7; 7 bases line up with TRBD1. CDR3 size: 17 residues. Germline values: CDR1 SGHAT, CDR2 FQNNGV. V dropped 4 bases and J dropped 2; count of bases not matched to a gene: 14. This CDR3 is CASSYGTDRQSAYEQYF. CDR3 DNA: TGTGCCAGCAGCTACGGGACAGATCGACAGTCCGCCTACGAGCAGTACTTC.

The chain couples TRBV27 to TRBJ2-7; D may match TRBD1 or TRBD2 (5 bases each). CDR3 size: 14 residues. Germline V gene sequence: CDR1 MNHEY, CDR2 SMNVEV (reference sequence). The V end was cut by 4 bases, the J end by 0 bases, with 10 bases between. For the CDR3, the DNA is TGTGCCAGCAGTTGGGCAGGGAGCTCCTACGAGCAGTACTTC. It translates to CASSWAGSSYEQYF.

The chain links TRBV7-9 to TRBJ2-1; 9 bases fit TRBD2. J was trimmed by 5 bases and V by 6 bases; bases with no gene match: 8. The V gene's germline CDR1 is SEHNR and CDR2 FQNEAQ (reference sequence). The CDR3 has 15 residues. The CDR3 nucleotides are TGTGCCAGCAGACCCCCGGGACTAGCTCACAATGAGCAGTTCTTC. Its protein is CASRPPGLAHNEQFF.

This chain joins TRBV13 and TRBJ2-7, with D maybe TRBD2 (6 bases). CDR1 is PRHDT, CDR2 FYEKMQ, per germline (reference sequence). With 3 bases removed from V and 6 bases from J, the gap between germline ends came to 15 bases. CDR3 length: 14 amino acids. The CDR3 coding sequence is TGTGCCAGCAGCTTCGAGCGGGCCCTTTCCGAGCAGTACTTC. This encodes CASSFERALSEQYF.

The genes are TRBV10-2 and TRBJ2-1; D unresolved. This CDR3 has 14 residues. CDR1 and CDR2 (germline): WSHSY, SAAADI. V shed 1 base and J shed 6 bases, with 10 bases lying between them. The CDR3 sequence is CASSEWPSLNEQFF. The CDR3 DNA reads TGCGCCAGCAGTGAGTGGCCATCCCTCAATGAGCAGTTCTTC.

J is TRBJ2-7 and V is TRBV11-2; possible D gene TRBD1, 6 bases. Germline loops: CDR1 SGHAT, CDR2 FQNNGV. V was clipped by 2 bases and J by 4 bases, with 12 bases between them. The CDR3 contains 14 residues. CDR3 loop: CASSLRGGAYEQYF. In DNA form, the CDR3 reads TGTGCCAGCAGCTTAAGAGGGGGAGCTTACGAGCAGTACTTC.

The chain links TRBV20-1 to TRBJ1-1; D ambiguous. V was shortened by 3 bases and J by 5 bases, with 7 bases between the two germline ends. Per germline, CDR1 DFQATT and CDR2 SNEGSKA (reference sequence). CDR3 length: 11 amino acids. The CDR3 nucleotides are TGCAGTGCTAGCCGGTGGACTGAAGCTTTCTTT. Translated: CSASRWTEAFF.

V and J are TRBV28 and TRBJ1-5; D is undetermined. The CDR3 is 16 residues long. From germline, CDR1 is MDHEN and CDR2 SYDVKM. V shed 6 bases and J shed 0 bases, with 15 bases lying between them. CDR3 sequence (DNA): TGTGCCAGCAGAACTAGACAAGCCTATAGCAATCAGCCCCAGCATTTT. As protein: CASRTRQAYSNQPQHF.

This sequence joins TRBV28 and TRBJ2-7; the D gene is possibly TRBD1 (6 bases). V lost 1 base, J lost 3 bases, and 10 bases lay in between. Germline values: CDR1 MDHEN, CDR2 SYDVKM. The CDR3 totals 14 residues. The CDR3 here is CASSLSRGGYEQYF. In DNA form, the CDR3 reads TGTGCCAGCAGTTTATCCAGGGGTGGCTACGAGCAGTACTTC.

The chain combines TRBV4-1 with TRBJ2-7; D gene unclear. CDR1 is MGHRA and CDR2 is YSYEKL in the germline V gene. Trimming cost V 1 base and J 3 bases, with 7 bases left between them. This CDR3 is built from 13 residues. The CDR3 spells CASSQGRNYEQYF. CDR3 nucleotide sequence: TGCGCCAGCAGCCAAGGGCGGAACTACGAGCAGTACTTC.

The genes are TRBV7-8 and TRBJ2-2; the D is unclear. The CDR3 has 14 residues. The germline V gene has CDR1 SGHVS and CDR2 FQNEAQ. Trimming pared 7 bases from V and 5 bases from J, leaving 14 bases between. For the CDR3, the DNA is TGTGCCAGCACCTCATGGGTGGGAACCGGGGAGCTGTTTTTT. Protein product: CASTSWVGTGELFF.

This chain links TRBV6-6 with TRBJ2-1; no firm D call. Germline values: CDR1 MNHNY, CDR2 SVGAGI (reference sequence). Trimming stripped 0 bases from V and 9 bases from J, with 12 bases between. This CDR3 contains 14 residues. In DNA form, the CDR3 reads TGTGCCAGCAGTTACTCCCTCGCGGCCGGTGAGCAGTTCTTC. Amino acids: CASSYSLAAGEQFF.

The CDR3 sequence: CATRDFTYEQYF. Written as DNA, the CDR3 is TGTGCCACCAGGGACTTTACCTACGAGCAGTACTTC. This chain links TRBV19 with TRBJ2-7; a weak D match, TRBD2 (6 bases). Germline values: CDR1 LNHDA, CDR2 SQIVND (reference sequence). Deletions cut 10 bases from V and 2 bases from J, with 12 bases between. CDR3 size: 12 residues.

The rearrangement links TRBV27 to TRBJ2-7, with TRBD2 as a possible D gene (6 bases). Germline CDR1 and CDR2: MNHEY and SMNVEV (reference sequence). This CDR3 is 15 amino acids long. V was shortened by 3 bases and J by 1 base, with 13 bases between the two germline ends. The CDR3 protein is CASSFGAGLSYEQYF. The CDR3 nucleotides are TGTGCCAGCAGTTTTGGGGCGGGACTTTCCTACGAGCAGTACTTC.

V is TRBV28 and J is TRBJ2-5, with D possibly matching TRBD2 (5 bases). Germline-derived CDR1 and CDR2 are MDHEN and SYDVKM. V was clipped by 5 bases and J by 3 bases, with 16 bases between them. This CDR3 is 15 amino acids long. The CDR3 is CASSRRGSGEETQYF. The CDR3 bases are TGTGCCAGCAGTCGACGAGGCAGCGGAGAAGAGACCCAGTACTTC.

The CDR3 DNA follows: TGCGCCAGCAGCCAAGGGACGTTGCTTGAGCAGTTCTTC. Amino acid sequence: CASSQGTLLEQFF. This chain joins TRBV4-1 and TRBJ2-1; D remains ambiguous. Germline lookup yields CDR1 MGHRA and CDR2 YSYEKL. Trimming took off 1 base at V and 9 bases at J, with 10 bases between the two ends. The CDR3 is 13 amino acids.

The rearrangement uses TRBV9 and TRBJ2-2; no firm D call. Deletions cut 4 bases from V and 5 bases from J, with 9 bases between. CDR1 and CDR2 (germline): SGDLS, YYNGEE. The CDR3 is 13 residues long. DNA for the CDR3: TGTGCCAGCAGCCCCCCAGGAACCGGGGAGCTGTTTTTT. Translation gives CASSPPGTGELFF.

The V call is TRBV19, the J call TRBJ2-1, with D unclear. The CDR3 has 12 residues. V lost 3 bases to trimming and J lost 9 bases, with 9 bases between them. CDR1 is LNHDA, CDR2 SQIVND, per germline (reference sequence). The CDR3 loop is CASSIRATEQFF. CDR3 bases: TGTGCCAGTAGTATTCGGGCAACTGAGCAGTTCTTC.

V and J are TRBV19 and TRBJ2-3, with TRBD2 matching over 10 bases. CDR3 length equals 14 residues. Unmatched junction bases numbered 2, after V lost 3 bases and J lost 5 bases. Germline CDR1 reads LNHDA; CDR2 reads SQIVND (reference sequence). The CDR3 sequence is CASSILAGVDTQYF. The CDR3 region has the DNA TGTGCCAGTAGTATTCTAGCGGGAGTAGATACGCAGTATTTT. Supplemented by reference TRBV19 and TRBJ2-3, the full variable domain reads DGGITQSPKYLFRKEGQNVTLSCEQNLNHDAMYWYRQDPGQGLRLIYYSQIVNDFQKGDIAEGYSVSREKKESFPLTVTSAQKNPTAFYLCASSILAGVDTQYFGPGTRLTVL.